A selection of T cell receptor beta chains follows, all from one sample in a study of shared clonotypes between healthy human individuals. TCRdb's table, derived via immunoSEQ multiplex PCR, lists solely in-frame clones and lacks some. The sample consists of about 1.1 million clones, around 78% of them appearing once. What was sequenced was memory CD4+ T cells from PBMCs. The receptors shown here come from a man younger than 35 in good health. Some clones in this sample may be carry-over from other donors' samples. Both conserved end residues are part of each CDR3. The D gene is left open where the match is weak. Part of the rows lack a size; the others show once, few, many or a class for expanded clones.

d_gene | len | j_gene | abundance | v_gene | CDR3nt | CDR3aa
NA | 12 | TRBJ2-5 | NA | TRBV5-1 | TGCGCCAGCAGACGCCAGCAAGAGACCCAGTACTTC | CASRRQQETQYF
NA | 13 | TRBJ1-1 | NA | TRBV9 | TGTGCCAGCAGCGTAGGGTTGGCCACTGAAGCTTTCTTT | CASSVGLATEAFF
NA | 12 | TRBJ2-7 | NA | TRBV11-2 | TGTGCCAGCAGCGGAACAGGGAGGGAGCAGTACTTC | CASSGTGREQYF
NA | 13 | TRBJ2-1 | NA | TRBV27 | TGTGCCAGCAGTCGGACGTCCTACAATGAGCAGTTCTTC | CASSRTSYNEQFF
NA | 14 | TRBJ2-7 | NA | TRBV7-2 | TGTGCCAGCAGCCCCAGGTCCAACTCCTACGAGCAGTACTTC | CASSPRSNSYEQYF
TRBD1 | 14 | TRBJ1-2 | NA | TRBV25-1 | TGTGCCAGCAGTGAAGGGACAGGGGCCTCTGGCTACACCTTC | CASSEGTGASGYTF
TRBD1 | 16 | TRBJ1-2 | few | TRBV5-1 | TGCGCCAGCAGCTTGGTCCCCCAGGGGGCGAGGGTTGGCTACACCTTC | CASSLVPQGARVGYTF
NA | 14 | TRBJ2-1 | NA | TRBV9 | TGTGCCAGCAGCGTAGGGCGGACCTACAATGAGCAGTTCTTC | CASSVGRTYNEQFF
TRBD1 | 12 | TRBJ1-5 | NA | TRBV2 | TGTGCCAGCAGTGATACGGCAGGGGGCCAGCATTTT | CASSDTAGGQHF
NA | 17 | TRBJ2-2 | NA | TRBV5-4 | TGTGCCAGCAGCCCACTGCCAAATGACCAGAACACCGGGGAGCTGTTTTTT | CASSPLPNDQNTGELFF
NA | 15 | TRBJ2-1 | NA | TRBV7-9 | TGTGCCAGCAGCCCCCCGGGGGGCCGATACAATGAGCAGTTCTTC | CASSPPGGRYNEQFF
NA | 15 | TRBJ1-1 | NA | TRBV29-1 | TGCAGCGTTGAAGATCCCCGGGGGGGGAACACTGAAGCTTTCTTT | CSVEDPRGGNTEAFF